The sequence of this TCR beta chain was determined in a study of patients and donors after allogeneic stem cell transplantation. This CDR3 is 16 amino acids long. Germline CDR1 and CDR2: LGHNA and YNFKEQ. The trim removed 3 bases at V and 4 bases at J, leaving 4 bases unmatched. TCRdb ran MiXCR on the RT-PCR reads and lists one entry per CDR3 protein. The data hold more than 55,000 distinct CDR3 sequences, with roughly 15% observed a single time. This clonotype was found many times. The sequenced material came from blood, either unsorted or a sorted T cell fraction (not recorded which). This receptor was identified in a human donor who was either an allogeneic HSCT recipient or a stem cell or donor lymphocyte infusion donor (not recorded which). It is not recorded whose cells these are; they may come from a transplant donor. J is TRBJ2-1 and V is TRBV4-2; 12 positions agree with TRBD2. The CDR3 nucleotides are TGTGCCAGCAGCCAGCCGACTAGCGGGGGATACAATGAGCAGTTCTTC. Its protein product is CASSQPTSGGYNEQFF.